This TCR beta chain was documented in a study of ipilimumab plus nivolumab after autologous stem cell transplantation. Turning to the study itself: A median of roughly eight nivolumab and 5 or 6 ipilimumab doses were given. The myeloma group: high-risk transplant-naive, or relapse within 3 years after first autologous transplant.

Unmatched junction bases numbered 10, after V lost 0 bases and J lost 0 bases. The CDR3 has 19 residues. Germline V CDR1 and CDR2: SGHRS, YFSETQ. Clones were sequenced by immunoSEQ multiplex PCR, and TCRdb holds only the in-frame ones, with some missing. This sample has 9,500 to 10,000 clones, with approximately 70% found just once. This rearrangement joins TRBV5-1 to TRBJ2-1, with 9 bases aligning to TRBD2. The receptor was derived from a female donor with multiple myeloma. The starting material was PBMCs, obtained in a trial of ipilimumab plus nivolumab as post-transplant consolidation. The DNA for the CDR3 is TGCGCCAGCAGCTTGGGCCCAGCGGGAGGATCCTCCTCCTACAATGAGCAGTTCTTC. Its translation is CASSLGPAGGSSSYNEQFF. The entire variable domain, with the rest obtained from reference TRBV5-1 and TRBJ2-1, is as follows: KAGVTQTPRYLIKTRGQQVTLSCSPISGHRSVSWYQQTPGQGLQFLFEYFSETQRNKGNFPGRFSGRQFSNSRSEMNVSTLELGDSALYLCASSLGPAGGSSSYNEQFFGPGTRLTVL.